This section outlines one TCR beta chain sequence together with its context. The antigen it binds to is not known. Qualities for individual bases were not recorded, and no much larger clone is one base off. This sample stems from a study of blood T cell repertoires in COVID-19 (dated by TCRdb to 2019 to 2021). At the level of the whole study: Samples covering the acute and convalescent phases of COVID-19 were provided by collaborators in the United States, Italy and Spain. The prospective study material was composed of cDNA or gDNA derived from T cells, B-cell-depleted T cells, or PBMCs. Subjects who had been exposed to COVID-19, were actively infected with it, or had recovered from it provided the deeply sampled blood TCRbeta repertoires that made up the dataset. The repertoires were released in a freely available public database meant as a resource for research on the immune response to SARS-CoV-2. Samples came from the ongoing ImmuneRACE study (first 160 participants) plus 1,254 subjects from 6 global collaborators. A de-identified subject ID, COVID-19 status, age in years and sex were almost always included in the sample metadata. Where available, HLA class I and class II types were taken from metadata supplied by the sample provider and were not determined by assay-based typing.

Each collaborating institution followed its own protocols to collect whole blood in K2EDTA tubes. For TCRbeta analysis, collaborators shipped samples in one of three forms: frozen whole blood, isolated PBMCs, or DNA extracted from either of those sample types. The immunoSEQ Assay, a bias-controlled multiplex PCR, was used to amplify TCRbeta CDR3 regions from genomic DNA. In the source study's methods: The number of nucleated cells in each sample was estimated from the amplification of reference gene primers within the assay. Sequence reads were collapsed and filtered to measure the absolute abundance of every unique TCRbeta CDR3 rearrangement. For each sample, productive Simpson clonality was calculated as the square root of Simpson's diversity index across productive rearrangements. TCRdb stores this immuneACCESS table with in-frame sequences only. Part of the clones is absent; in the studies checked, under half of the shortfall reflects unresolved V genes, and no reason is known for the rest. V and J calls plus clone size are reproduced from that table; the DNA served to infer D and trimming. In this sample the table shows 400,000 to 550,000 clones, approximately 90% of which occur a single time. Roughly 4% of the sample is in the top ten clones.

General study outcomes and caveats: The amount of clinical and demographic metadata varied by source and participant and was provided uncurated.

The CDR3 contains 15 residues, cysteine and phenylalanine counted. This entry keeps only the CDR3 DNA: 45 bases, framed from base 1. The germline V gene provides CDR1 ENHRY and CDR2 SYGVKD. Clipping removes 6 bases from V and 7 bases from J, with 9 as the unmatched junction base count. The sequence joins TRBV10-3 to TRBJ1-6; 7 central nucleotides agree with TRBD1. The TCR was taken from a young woman with acute or convalescent COVID-19. Sequenced material: peripheral blood. The DNA reads TGTGCCATCAGAAACTCTCCGGACAGGAATTCACCCCTCCACTTT. The translation is CAIRNSPDRNSPLHF.